These 27 T cell receptor beta chains were all obtained from the same sample, sequenced in a study of blood T cell repertoires in COVID-19. Assay: immunoSEQ multiplex PCR; the TCRdb copy retains only in-frame clones and omits some. The sample has approximately 53,000 clones; about nine tenths are singletons. Sequenced: peripheral blood. These receptors all stem from a woman aged 80 or over with COVID-19, enrolled during active disease.

V is TRBV5-8 and J is TRBJ1-5; D not certain. With 2 bases removed from V and 6 bases from J, the gap between germline ends came to 6 bases. Germline CDR1 and CDR2: SGHTS and YDEGEE. The CDR3 length is 12 residues. CDR3 in DNA: TGTGCCAGCAGCTTAACAAGTCAGCCCCAGCATTTT. This codes for CASSLTSQPQHF.

This clone came up once. The V gene is TRBV6-5, the J gene TRBJ1-4; possible D gene TRBD1, 5 bases. The germline V gene has CDR1 MNHEY and CDR2 SVGAGI. This CDR3 region has 14 residues. V gave up 8 bases and J gave up 2 bases, with 12 bases separating them. DNA of the CDR3: TGTGCCAGCGCGGCGGGACTCACTAATGAAAAACTGTTTTTT. Translation gives CASAAGLTNEKLFF.

This chain connects TRBV3-1 (or the pseudogene TRBV3-2) to TRBJ2-7, with 8 nucleotides matching TRBD1. Trimming took 4 bases from V and 7 from J; bases not matched to a gene: 6. Germline loops: CDR1 LGHDT, CDR2 YNNKEL (reference sequence). The CDR3 spans 13 residues. Here the CDR3 reads CASSLAGGREQYF. For the CDR3, the DNA is TGTGCCAGCAGCCTGGCAGGGGGCAGAGAGCAGTACTTC.

The genes are TRBV18 and TRBJ2-7; 11 bases are shared with TRBD2. V lost 4 bases and J lost 6; bases outside the gene matches: 8. The CDR3 totals 15 residues. CDR1 is KGHSH, CDR2 LQKENI, per germline. CDR3 amino acids: CASSQSPGTSGEQYF. CDR3 coding DNA: TGTGCCAGCTCACAAAGCCCCGGGACTAGCGGCGAGCAGTACTTC.

This clone has just one count. This chain joins TRBV10-3 and TRBJ2-5, with 12 bases that match TRBD2. The germline V gene encodes CDR1 ENHRY and CDR2 SYGVKD. The J segment lost 1 base and the V segment lost 4 bases, leaving 10 bases of the junction unmatched. The CDR3 has 18 amino acids. The CDR3 here is CAISGMTSGGTSQETQYF. The CDR3 bases are TGTGCCATCAGTGGAATGACTAGCGGGGGTACCTCCCAAGAGACCCAGTACTTC.

The chain joins TRBV15 to TRBJ2-5, with D tentatively TRBD1 (5 bases). V lost 0 bases, J lost 4 bases, and 15 bases lay in between. Germline CDR1 reads LNHNV; CDR2 reads YYDKDF (reference sequence). The CDR3 consists of 16 residues. CDR3 region: CATSRDKVRAGETQYF. The CDR3 bases are TGTGCCACCAGCAGAGATAAAGTCAGGGCAGGAGAGACCCAGTACTTC.

The rearrangement joins TRBV6-1 to TRBJ2-1, with unresolved D. Germline CDR1 reads MNHNS; CDR2 reads SASEGT. V was shortened by 2 bases and J by 1 base, with 15 bases between the two germline ends. The CDR3 runs 17 residues. The CDR3 coding sequence is TGTGCCAGCAGTGAAACCAGAGGATCGAATTCCTACAATGAGCAGTTCTTC. Protein sequence: CASSETRGSNSYNEQFF.

The chain joins TRBV7-2 to TRBJ2-4, with 8 bases lining up with TRBD2. Germline V gene data show CDR1 as SGHTA and CDR2 as FQGNSA. This CDR3 region has 18 residues. Losses at the gene ends were 1 base for V and 1 base for J; bases not matched to a gene: 9. The CDR3: CASSLGLAGNRAKNIQYF. The CDR3 nucleotides read TGTGCCAGCAGCTTAGGGCTAGCGGGTAACAGGGCCAAAAACATTCAGTACTTC.

The genes are TRBV30 and TRBJ1-4; 8 bases match TRBD1. The germline CDR1 and CDR2 sequences are GTSNPN and SVGIG (reference sequence). V gave up 4 bases and J gave up 7 bases; unmatched junction bases: 5. CDR3 length: 13 amino acids. CDR3: CAWNDRGSEKLFF. For the CDR3, the DNA is TGTGCCTGGAACGACAGGGGTAGTGAAAAACTGTTTTTT.

This clone has only a few counts. The rearrangement joins TRBV6-6 to TRBJ2-3; D might be TRBD1 (6 bases). This CDR3 contains 15 residues. Germline V gene lookup returns CDR1 MNHNY and CDR2 SVGAGI (reference sequence). V lost 5 bases and J lost 0, with 12 bases in between. DNA for the CDR3: TGTGCCAGCAGTGTACAGGGCCCTAGCACAGATACGCAGTATTTT. Protein sequence: CASSVQGPSTDTQYF.

The CDR3 is CASSYTVFMNTEAFF. The CDR3 bases are TGTGCCAGCAGTTACACGGTTTTCATGAACACTGAAGCTTTCTTT. V is TRBV6-5 and J is TRBJ1-1; no firm D call. This CDR3 has 15 amino acids. CDR1 is MNHEY, CDR2 SVGAGI, per germline. V dropped 2 bases and J dropped 0 bases, with 10 bases sitting between them.

V is TRBV19 and J is TRBJ1-2; weak D call: TRBD1 (6 bases). V shed 0 bases and J shed 4 bases, with 9 bases lying between them. CDR1 LNHDA and CDR2 SQIVND come from the germline V gene (reference sequence). CDR3 size: 14 residues. Written as DNA, the CDR3 is TGTGCCAGTAGTATAGAGGCAGGGGCCTATGGCTACACCTTC. Amino acids: CASSIEAGAYGYTF.

The chain is built from TRBV5-6 and TRBJ1-5, with TRBD1 identical over 10 bases. The germline CDR1 and CDR2 sequences are SGHDT and YYEEEE. The CDR3 sequence is 14 residues long. V dropped 4 bases and J dropped 9; count of bases not matched to a gene: 7. This CDR3 reads CASSRQGAEGPQHF. In nucleotides, the CDR3 is TGTGCCAGCAGCCGACAGGGGGCGGAAGGGCCCCAGCATTTT.

For the CDR3, the DNA is TGTGCCAGCAGCCAAAGAAACAGGGACGGCTACACCTTC. Its protein is CASSQRNRDGYTF. The chain carries TRBV14 and TRBJ1-2, with a weak D call TRBD1 (6 bases). Germline CDR1 SGHDN, CDR2 FVKESK. V was pared by 2 bases and J by 8 bases, with 12 bases between. CDR3 length equals 13 residues.

This chain links TRBV6-1 with TRBJ1-3; 7 bases map to TRBD1. CDR3 length equals 16 residues. CDR1 MNHNS and CDR2 SASEGT come from the germline V gene. V lost 0 bases, J lost 4 bases, and 6 bases stayed unmatched. The chain's CDR3 is CASSEATGTGGNTIYF. CDR3 bases: TGTGCCAGCAGTGAAGCGACAGGGACTGGCGGAAACACCATATATTTT.

The J gene is TRBJ1-2, the V gene TRBV7-8; D unclear. The CDR3 consists of 11 residues. Germline lookup yields CDR1 SGHVS and CDR2 FQNEAQ. The germline V and J ends were trimmed by 1 base and 9 bases, with 6 bases remaining between them. Here the CDR3 DNA reads TGTGCCAGCAGCTTAGGAGCAAGCTACACCTTC. Translation: CASSLGASYTF.

V gene TRBV18 combines with J gene TRBJ1-6; 7 bases agree with TRBD1. J gave up 6 bases and V 3 bases, and 5 bases lay outside the gene matches. Germline values: CDR1 KGHSH, CDR2 LQKENI. The CDR3 covers 15 residues. The chain's CDR3 is CASSPPGGINSPLHF. CDR3 in DNA: TGTGCCAGCTCACCGCCAGGGGGAATTAATTCACCCCTCCACTTT. Full variable domain (rest looked up from reference TRBV18 and TRBJ1-6): NAGVMQNPRHLVRRRGQEARLRCSPMKGHSHVYWYRQLPEEGLKFMVYLQKENIIDESGMPKERFSAEFPKEGPSILRIQQVVRGDSAAYFCASSPPGGINSPLHFGNGTRLTVT.

The V and J genes are TRBV5-1 and TRBJ2-5; maybe TRBD2 (5 bases). The CDR3 is 14 residues long. Trimming left V 1 base short and J 9 bases short, with 16 bases between. In germline, CDR1 is SGHRS, CDR2 YFSETQ. CDR3 coding DNA: TGCGCCAGCAGCTTGATCGGCCGGGAACGGGCCCAGTACTTC. Translation: CASSLIGRERAQYF. Full variable domain (remainder filled in from reference TRBV5-1 and TRBJ2-5): KAGVTQTPRYLIKTRGQQVTLSCSPISGHRSVSWYQQTPGQGLQFLFEYFSETQRNKGNFPGRFSGRQFSNSRSEMNVSTLELGDSALYLCASSLIGRERAQYFGPGTRLLVL.

This chain links TRBV19 with TRBJ1-2, with D maybe TRBD1 (5 bases). The CDR3 runs 14 residues. Per the germline V gene, CDR1 is LNHDA and CDR2 is SQIVND (reference sequence). Between the trimmed V and J ends, which lost 3 bases and 5 bases, there was a span of 13 bases. The CDR3 region has the DNA TGTGCCAGTAGTATCGACAGCATTGGGTATGGCTACACCTTC. Its protein product is CASSIDSIGYGYTF.

The V and J genes are TRBV30 and TRBJ1-1; a possible D gene is TRBD1 (6 bases). The CDR3 loop spans 13 amino acids. Trimming shortened V by 5 bases and J by 5 bases, and 15 bases separated the two germline ends. Germline V gene lookup returns CDR1 GTSNPN and CDR2 SVGIG (reference sequence). As DNA, the CDR3 is TGTGCCTGGGACAGACAGGCCGGGACTGAAGCTTTCTTT. Protein: CAWDRQAGTEAFF. Full variable domain (missing parts from reference TRBV30 and TRBJ1-1): SQTIHQWPATLVQPVGSPLSLECTVEGTSNPNLYWYRQAAGRGLQLLFYSVGIGQISSEVPQNLSASRPQDRQFILSSKKLLLSDSGFYLCAWDRQAGTEAFFGQGTRLTVV.

This clone appeared a single time. The chain carries TRBV14 and TRBJ2-3; 10 bases align to TRBD2. Germline V gene data show CDR1 as SGHDN and CDR2 as FVKESK. There are 16 residues in the CDR3. Unmatched junction bases numbered 5, after V lost 3 bases and J lost 2 bases. Written as DNA, the CDR3 is TGTGCCAGCAGCCAGATAGCGGGGGGATTCACAGATACGCAGTATTTT. Protein product: CASSQIAGGFTDTQYF.

The chain carries TRBV25-1 and TRBJ1-2; the match to TRBD1 covers 9 bases. The CDR3 extends over 16 amino acids. Germline CDR1 and CDR2: MGHDK and SYGVNS. V lost 6 bases to trimming and J lost 7 bases; unmatched junction nucleotides: 15. The CDR3 DNA reads as TGTGCCAGCAGGGGACAGGGTAAAGCGAGGGGAGGTGGCTACACCTTC. Translating gives CASRGQGKARGGGYTF.

The V gene is TRBV5-1, the J gene TRBJ2-7; D is possibly TRBD2 (5 bases). Germline V gene sequence: CDR1 SGHRS, CDR2 YFSETQ. Trimming shortened V by 4 bases and J by 1 base, and 15 bases separated the two germline ends. The CDR3 spans 15 residues. CDR3 in amino acids: CASSSGPDPSYEQYF. CDR3 DNA: TGCGCCAGCAGCAGCGGACCGGACCCATCCTACGAGCAGTACTTC. Together with reference TRBV5-1 and TRBJ2-7, the CDR3 gives the full variable domain: KAGVTQTPRYLIKTRGQQVTLSCSPISGHRSVSWYQQTPGQGLQFLFEYFSETQRNKGNFPGRFSGRQFSNSRSEMNVSTLELGDSALYLCASSSGPDPSYEQYFGPGTRLTVT.

The chain recombines TRBV5-5 with TRBJ2-7; perhaps TRBD2 as D (7 bases). CDR3 length: 17 residues. In germline, CDR1 is SGHKS, CDR2 YYEKEE (reference sequence). V was cut by 4 bases and J by 0 bases, with 20 bases left in between. CDR3 sequence: CASSLGRGHLSSYEQYF. CDR3 nucleotide sequence: TGTGCCAGCAGCCTAGGGAGGGGACACCTAAGCTCCTACGAGCAGTACTTC.

The chain is built from TRBV7-2 and TRBJ2-5; the D gene is possibly TRBD2 (6 bases). The CDR3 covers 14 residues. CDR1 is SGHTA, CDR2 FQGNSA, per germline. Trimming cost V 1 base and J 5 bases, with 11 bases left between them. In nucleotides, the CDR3 is TGTGCCAGCAGCTTAGGCGGGGCGGGGGAGACCCAGTACTTC. Translating it yields CASSLGGAGETQYF. Full variable domain (outside the CDR3, taken from reference TRBV7-2 and TRBJ2-5): GAGVSQSPSNKVTEKGKDVELRCDPISGHTALYWYRQSLGQGLEFLIYFQGNSAPDKSGLPSDRFSAERTGGSVSTLTIQRTQQEDSAVYLCASSLGGAGETQYFGPGTRLLVL.

The sample holds one count of this clone. The chain combines TRBV7-9 with TRBJ1-4; 9 nucleotides line up with TRBD1. The CDR3 has 15 amino acids. Germline V gene data show CDR1 as SEHNR and CDR2 as FQNEAQ (reference sequence). The trim removed 5 bases at V and 7 bases at J, leaving 8 bases unmatched. The CDR3 loop reads CASSPRQGESEKLFF. The CDR3 nucleotides read TGTGCCAGCAGCCCCCGACAGGGGGAGAGTGAAAAACTGTTTTTT. Using reference TRBV7-9 and TRBJ1-4 for the parts outside the CDR3, the full variable domain is DTGVSQNPRHKITKRGQNVTFRCDPISEHNRLYWYRQTLGQGPEFLTYFQNEAQLEKSRLLSDRFSAERPKGSFSTLEIQRTEQGDSAMYLCASSPRQGESEKLFFGSGTQLSVL.

Remarks on this clone: At one end, the junction sequence differs from germline, possibly due to a read error. The DNA for the CDR3 is TGTGCCAGCAGTTCCCTGAGCCTTATGATCTTT. This translates into CASSSLSLMIF. V and J are TRBV6-5 and TRBJ1-1, with unresolved D. The CDR3 is made up of 11 amino acids. Germline CDR1 MNHEY, CDR2 SVGAGI.